Presented here are 6 T cell receptor beta chains from one specimen sequenced in a study of blood T cells in healthy people across ages (dated by TCRdb to the mid-2010s). Receptor libraries were prepared by 5' RACE. Sequencer: Illumina HiSeq 2500. A second PCR of roughly 7 to 12 cycles was run with a J-beta primer mix and a sample-barcoded 5' primer. The public reads were quality trimmed at Q25 with fastp and then assembled into clones with MiXCR by TCRdb, keeping productive beta chains. Each entry merges the rows of one CDR3 protein and shows their most common DNA and genes. The sample profile shows around 1.1 million distinct CDR3 sequences; 35% to 45% of them were found once. Of the sample, about an eighth is held by the ten largest clones. Material: blood. These receptor sequences come from a young man in good health.

V and J are TRBV19 and TRBJ2-3, with D perhaps TRBD1 (6 bases). The V and J ends lost 3 bases and 3 bases respectively, with 13 bases between them. The CDR3 consists of 15 residues. Per the germline V gene, CDR1 is LNHDA and CDR2 is SQIVND (reference sequence). The CDR3 coding sequence is TGTGCCAGTAGTATTAGACAGGCAAGTACAGATACGCAGTATTTT. Amino acid sequence: CASSIRQASTDTQYF. The whole variable domain, remainder taken from reference TRBV19 and TRBJ2-3, is DGGITQSPKYLFRKEGQNVTLSCEQNLNHDAMYWYRQDPGQGLRLIYYSQIVNDFQKGDIAEGYSVSREKKESFPLTVTSAQKNPTAFYLCASSIRQASTDTQYFGPGTRLTVL.

The chain joins TRBV6-5 to TRBJ2-1; D uncertain. CDR1 and CDR2 from the germline V gene are MNHEY and SVGAGI. CDR3 length: 12 residues. The germline V and J ends were trimmed by 6 bases and 7 bases, with 10 bases remaining between them. Here the CDR3 reads CASRPGGNEQFF. The CDR3 DNA reads as TGTGCCAGCAGGCCCGGTGGGAATGAGCAGTTCTTC.

This clonotype showed up just a few times. The chain has TRBV18 and TRBJ1-2; 10 bases are a match to TRBD1. V trimming: 3 bases; J trimming: 4 bases; junction bases outside the gene matches: 26. This CDR3 has 22 residues. The germline V gene has CDR1 KGHSH and CDR2 LQKENI. DNA of the CDR3: TGTGCCAGCTCACCCCTTTCGACAGGGGGCCGCTCTCCTCATCGAGTTGCCTATGGCTACACCTTC. It translates to CASSPLSTGGRSPHRVAYGYTF.

This rearrangement joins TRBV7-6 to TRBJ1-1; D is unresolved. Trimming removed 5 bases from V and 1 base from J, with 8 bases in between. The CDR3 covers 13 residues. Germline V gene data show CDR1 as SGHVS and CDR2 as FNYEAQ. As DNA, the CDR3 is TGTGCCAGCAGCGCGCAGGAGAACACTGAAGCTTTCTTT. Amino acid sequence: CASSAQENTEAFF. Combining the CDR3 with reference TRBV7-6 and TRBJ1-1 gives the whole variable domain GAGVSQSPRYKVTKRGQDVALRCDPISGHVSLYWYRQALGQGPEFLTYFNYEAQQDKSGLPNDRFSAERPEGSISTLTIQRTEQRDSAMYRCASSAQENTEAFFGQGTRLTVV.

There are a few counts of this clonotype. The chain is built from TRBV20-1 and TRBJ1-5, with D tentatively TRBD1 (5 bases). V was clipped by 0 bases and J by 5 bases, with 14 bases between them. From germline, CDR1 is DFQATT and CDR2 SNEGSKA (reference sequence). This CDR3 contains 15 residues. The CDR3 nucleotides read TGCAGTGCTAGAGAGGGCAGGGAGAGGTATCAGCCCCAGCATTTT. Its translation is CSAREGRERYQPQHF.

This clonotype came up a few times. V usage is TRBV6-5 and J usage is TRBJ1-5; TRBD1 agrees at 7 bases. This CDR3 region has 16 residues. The germline gives CDR1 MNHEY, CDR2 SVGAGI. V lost 2 bases to trimming and J lost 7 bases; unmatched junction nucleotides: 11. This CDR3 reads CASSYRLKGAGQPQHF. CDR3 DNA sequence: TGTGCCAGCAGTTACCGTTTAAAGGGGGCTGGACAGCCCCAGCATTTT.